A single sample is the source of the 6 T cell receptor beta chains below, sequenced in a study of blood T cell repertoires in COVID-19. The data were produced by immunoSEQ multiplex PCR, yet TCRdb's version contains in-frame clones alone and is incomplete. The data contain about 220,000 clones, roughly 84% of them singletons. Sequencing was carried out using peripheral blood. Receptors originate from a woman older than 75 with acute or convalescent COVID-19.

This clone was seen only once. CDR3 sequence reads: CASSYSRGYNEQFF. Here the CDR3 DNA reads TGTGCCAGCAGTTACTCGCGGGGCTACAATGAGCAGTTCTTC. This sequence joins TRBV6-2 or TRBV6-3 and TRBJ2-1, with D perhaps TRBD2 (6 bases). This CDR3 region has 14 residues. The V end was cut by 0 bases, the J end by 3 bases, with 6 bases between. CDR1 and CDR2 (germline): MNHEY, SVGEGT.

The rearrangement joins TRBV5-4 to TRBJ1-1; D call uncertain. Trimming stripped 1 base from V and 1 base from J, with 8 bases between. Germline values: CDR1 SGHNT, CDR2 YYREEE (reference sequence). The CDR3 has 14 residues. CDR3 coding DNA: TGTGCCAGCAGCTTGTTAAATAAGAACACTGAAGCTTTCTTT. Protein: CASSLLNKNTEAFF.

This clone was picked up a small number of times. The chain links TRBV28 to TRBJ1-3; D call uncertain. The CDR3 length is 14 residues. Trimming left V 6 bases short and J 0 bases short, with 9 bases between. Germline loops: CDR1 MDHEN, CDR2 SYDVKM. The CDR3 DNA sequence: TGTGCCAGCAGCCTAGGCAGCTCTGGAAACACCATATATTTT. Amino acid sequence: CASSLGSSGNTIYF.

The chain has TRBV6-1 and TRBJ1-1, with D possibly TRBD1 on 6 matching bases. V lost 3 bases, J lost 0 bases, and 11 bases lay in between. The germline gives CDR1 MNHNS, CDR2 SASEGT. This CDR3 spans 15 amino acids. The CDR3 sequence is CASSDGGQMNTEAFF. The CDR3 bases are TGTGCCAGCAGTGACGGCGGACAGATGAACACTGAAGCTTTCTTT.

The chain is built from TRBV7-2 and TRBJ2-1; 8 bases align to TRBD1. The CDR3 length is 15 residues. Trimming cost V 5 bases and J 3 bases; bases outside gene matches: 6. CDR1 SGHTA and CDR2 FQGNSA come from the germline V gene. The CDR3 DNA sequence: TGTGCCAGCAGCGCAGACAGGGGCAACTACAATGAGCAGTTCTTC. This encodes CASSADRGNYNEQFF.

This chain links TRBV7-9 with TRBJ1-1; D not resolved. CDR3 length: 14 residues. Germline V CDR1 and CDR2: SEHNR, FQNEAQ (reference sequence). Trimming shortened V by 5 bases and J by 7 bases, and 17 bases separated the two germline ends. The CDR3 DNA reads TGTGCCAGCAGCCGCCGAGGACGGGAAGATGAAGCTTTCTTT. This gives the protein CASSRRGREDEAFF.